The source of this TCR beta chain is a study of blood T cell repertoires in COVID-19. In terms of age and location, participants ranged from about 18 to 95 years and lived in about 25 US areas. The repertoire was sequenced with immunoSEQ multiplex PCR; TCRdb's copy has only in-frame clones and lacks some. The sample records under 150,000 clones, roughly 90% being singletons. Trimming removed 1 base from V and 2 bases from J, with 11 bases in between. The CDR3 contains 15 residues. Germline V gene sequence: CDR1 LGHNA, CDR2 YSLEER. The TCR originated in a woman between 45 and 60 years old who had recovered from COVID-19. The sequenced material came from PBMCs or T cells enriched from blood (not recorded which). V and J are TRBV4-3 and TRBJ2-5; the D gene is possibly TRBD1 (6 bases). The CDR3 nucleotides are TGCGCCAGCAGCCAAGGGGGACACGATCAAGAGACCCAGTACTTC. Translated: CASSQGGHDQETQYF.